The clone carrying this T cell receptor (beta chain) appeared a few times. This entry belongs to a study of human T cells and chemical hapten exposure. Individual cDNA molecules in this library carried unique molecular identifiers. TCRdb re-called the RACE reads through MiXCR, storing one row per CDR3 protein. The data hold some 41,000 distinct CDR3 sequences, with around 3.8% observed a single time. Germline CDR1 SGDLS, CDR2 YYNGEE. After removal of 3 bases from V and 5 bases from J, the junction contained 6 bases not matched to a gene. CDR3 length: 14 residues. Sample time point: patch test 1, 2 weeks after DPC sensitization. Treatment denoted: therapeutic diphenylcyclopropenone sensitization with weekly scalp DPC. Total RNA was isolated from whole blood that had not been fractionated.

The chain has TRBV9 and TRBJ1-1; 8 bases are a match to TRBD1. This receptor was identified in a man aged 50-59 years with alopecia areata. Some clones in this sample may be carry-over from other donors' samples. Specimen: whole blood, collected in connection with sensitization to the hapten diphenylcyclopropenone (DPC). The CDR3 coding sequence is TGTGCCAGCAGCGCCGGACAGGGAAGAACTGAAGCTTTCTTT. This sequence encodes CASSAGQGRTEAFF.